Listed below are T cell receptor beta chains from one sample, sequenced in a study of blood T cell repertoires in COVID-19. Clones were read by immunoSEQ multiplex PCR, and TCRdb kept only the in-frame ones, dropping some. This sample carries fewer than 500,000 clones, around nine tenths of them seen once, and the ten largest clones take 0.75% to 0.85%. The specimen was peripheral blood. The receptors were sampled from a young man with COVID-19, enrolled during active disease. Each CDR3 is given without its conserved first and last residue.

v_gene	CDR3aa
TRBV27	ASSVITGGFYNEQF
TRBV2	ADSAFQAGGEETQY
TRBV6-1	ASSEPSGTNTGELF
TRBV2	ASIGGDTEAF
TRBV24-1	ATSDGAGRGYNEQF
TRBV9	ASSVAPLAWTGELF
TRBV27	ASSQYRDRGYNEQF
TRBV5-1	ASSSGANYGYT
TRBV9	ASSDGVQGYTDTQY
TRBV2	ASSAGTGEYYGYT
TRBV5-1	ASSLDTSGYQETQY
TRBV12-5	ASGLVRQGNTEAF
TRBV9	ASSPLAGVGDEQF
TRBV7-2	ASSLRGFNEKLF
TRBV7-9	ASSAQGVGYEQY
TRBV5-4	ASSYASGSSYNEQF
TRBV12-3/TRBV12-4	ASTRSAYGYT
TRBV6-1	ASSEARGRDMNTEAF
TRBV7-9	ASSRDPYEAF
TRBV27	ASSAGQLYEQY
TRBV12-5	ASAQNGGGSANTEAF
TRBV4-1	ASSTRDNYEQY
TRBV19	ASSNDRGRGYEQY
TRBV10-1	ASSDRLAGVWETQY
TRBV7-9	ASSTQSQYEQY
TRBV25-1	ASRGGGRGTNSPLH
TRBV4-1	ASSRGFFSGPSGNTGELF
TRBV6-5	ASSYYGGVGEQF
TRBV30	AWKGLAHNEQF
TRBV15	ATSRPRETQY
TRBV3-1/TRBV3-2	ASSGGTGTTEY
TRBV15	ATSRDGGLAGLNTGELF
TRBV27	ASSFSGGILYEQY
TRBV18	ASSPLTRNNEQF
TRBV6-5	ASRGTGGTYGYT
TRBV2	ASSVDSSNQPQH
TRBV18	ASSPPGTGGTEAF
TRBV6-1	ASREYAQRLYSNQPQH
TRBV7-2	ASSLADWTDTQY
TRBV2	ASSDRVRGTDTQY
TRBV7-9	ASSPSPGANEKLF
TRBV24-1	ATSRGTIIPNEQF
TRBV5-1	ASSSILAGSYTGELF
TRBV18	ASSSDLDSYEQY
TRBV19	ASSQGSGIGYT